This TCR beta chain was sequenced during a study of T-cell memory formation after mild COVID-19. CDR1 is MNHNY and CDR2 is SVGAGI in the germline V gene (reference sequence). The length of the CDR3 is 14 residues. The V end lost 2 bases, the J end lost 9 bases, and 16 bases lay between the germline ends. Each CDR3 protein gets one entry after TCRdb re-called the 5' RACE reads with MiXCR. The sample has roughly 310,000 distinct CDR3 sequences, 15% to 20% seen once. Material: PBMCs or a T cell subset sorted from them (not recorded which). This chain links TRBV6-6 with TRBJ2-5; a weak D match, TRBD2 (6 bases). The source is a man aged 18-30 years who had mild COVID-19 (a few samples of this study predate the infection). Cell type and time point are not known. DNA of the CDR3: TGTGCCAGCAGTTACGCCGGGACTTCGGGCGCCCAGTACTTC. This encodes CASSYAGTSGAQYF.